The clone carrying this TCR beta chain is categorized as medium-sized. The antigen remains undetermined. The entire patient cohort was treatment-naive prior to thyroid surgery. This record belongs to a study of metastatic and nonmetastatic thyroid tumors. Study as a whole: From malignant and benign thyroid patients, repertoires in blood and in tumor or nodule tissue were compared.

Per germline, CDR1 MNHNS and CDR2 SASEGT. The CDR3 has 17 residues. V was trimmed by 3 bases and J by 4 bases, leaving 22 bases between them. General study findings and limits: Reportedly, malignant thyroid tumors had significantly higher TCR beta diversity than benign nodules, in blood and tumor.

Per the authors' pipeline: Built for papillary thyroid cancer, a distant-metastasis classifier drew on CDR3 differences across clinicopathological groups. TCRdb reanalyzed the PCR reads with MiXCR. For this entry, the V and J calls and clone size follow TCRdb and not the study's own pipeline. The sample contains more than 9,500 clones, approximately 31% of which appear only once. Sequenced material: tumor tissue. The sequence was collected from a male donor with papillary thyroid cancer or a benign thyroid nodule (not recorded which). Some clones in this sample may be carry-over from other donors' samples. The chain carries TRBV6-1 and TRBJ2-7, with D tentatively TRBD1 (6 bases). CDR3 protein: CASSDRGPRESVYEQYV. The DNA for the CDR3 is TGTGCCAGCAGTGACAGGGGCCCCCGGGAATCAGTTTACGAGCAGTACGTC.